There are many counts of the clone carrying this T cell receptor (beta chain). The antigen remains undetermined. The CDR3 has 13 residues. V lost 1 base to trimming and J lost 2 bases, with 6 bases between them. Per the germline V gene, CDR1 is MGHDK and CDR2 is SYGVNS. The data were obtained in a study of CD8 T cells in ankylosing spondylitis. Researchers built TCR beta libraries using quantitative 5'-RACE with molecular barcodes. TCRdb reprocessed the 5' RACE reads with MiXCR, giving one entry per CDR3 protein. The data hold about 210,000 distinct CDR3 sequences, with 7% to 8% observed a single time. Study results and limitations: The disease-linked clones had a CD8+ phenotype and low blood frequencies. Ankylosing spondylitis blood seemed to carry a telltale TCR beta motif made of eight or nine highly homologous variants.

This chain joins TRBV25-1 and TRBJ2-7; D ambiguous. The sequenced sample was blood, either unsorted or a sorted T cell fraction (not recorded which). This clonotype was sampled from a male donor with ankylosing spondylitis. CDR3 nucleotide sequence: TGTGCCAGCAGTGAATCCCCTCCCTACGAGCAGTACTTC. The encoded protein is CASSESPPYEQYF.